Listed below are T cell receptor beta chains from one sample, sequenced in a study of T cell changes during pregnancy in multiple sclerosis. TCRdb's copy holds only in-frame clones and misses some; the assay was immunoSEQ multiplex PCR. The sample includes some 46,000 clones, more than 85% of them seen just once. Here the sequenced sample was peripheral blood, taken in the third trimester of pregnancy. These TCRs come from a female donor with multiple sclerosis, enrolled in a pregnancy study. Both conserved end residues are part of each CDR3. D genes are given only for firm matches. Clone sizes are given selectively: once, few, many, or a class where the clone is expanded.

V gene: TRBV5-5; J gene: TRBJ1-2; clone size: .; D gene: TRBD1; CDR3 length: 18; CDR3 DNA: TGTGCCAGCAGCTTGGCCCTAACAGGGGGCCCTCCTGACTATGGCTACACCTTC; CDR3 protein: CASSLALTGGPPDYGYTF
V gene: TRBV7-6; J gene: TRBJ1-2; clone size: few; D gene: .; CDR3 length: 12; CDR3 DNA: TGTGCCAGCAGCTTGGACAGTAAAGGCTACACCTTC; CDR3 protein: CASSLDSKGYTF
V gene: TRBV9; J gene: TRBJ2-2; clone size: .; D gene: TRBD2; CDR3 length: 15; CDR3 DNA: TGTGCCAGCAGCACGGGACTAGGATCCCCCGGGGAGCTGTTTTTT; CDR3 protein: CASSTGLGSPGELFF
V gene: TRBV28; J gene: TRBJ2-7; clone size: .; D gene: .; CDR3 length: 13; CDR3 DNA: TGTGCCAGCAGTTTCCCAGGGCCCTACGAGCAGTACTTC; CDR3 protein: CASSFPGPYEQYF
V gene: TRBV19; J gene: TRBJ1-1; clone size: .; D gene: .; CDR3 length: 16; CDR3 DNA: TGTGCCAGTAGTTTCCCGGGACACACGATGAACACTGAAGCTTTCTTT; CDR3 protein: CASSFPGHTMNTEAFF
V gene: TRBV30; J gene: TRBJ1-2; clone size: .; D gene: .; CDR3 length: 15; CDR3 DNA: TGTGCCTGGACCATGGGGGAGGGGTCCCTTTATGGCTACACCTTC; CDR3 protein: CAWTMGEGSLYGYTF
V gene: TRBV2; J gene: TRBJ2-7; clone size: .; D gene: TRBD2; CDR3 length: 14; CDR3 DNA: TGTGCCAGCAGAGGGACTAGCGGGAGAGGGGAGCAGTACTTC; CDR3 protein: CASRGTSGRGEQYF
V gene: TRBV6-5; J gene: TRBJ2-5; clone size: .; D gene: .; CDR3 length: 13; CDR3 DNA: TGTGCCAGCAGTCACCGGGTGGGAGAGACCCAGTACTTC; CDR3 protein: CASSHRVGETQYF
V gene: TRBV6-5; J gene: TRBJ1-1; clone size: .; D gene: .; CDR3 length: 15; CDR3 DNA: TGTGCCAGCAGTTACTCGCCTGAAGCGAACACTGAAGCTTTCTTT; CDR3 protein: CASSYSPEANTEAFF
V gene: TRBV19; J gene: TRBJ1-1; clone size: few; D gene: .; CDR3 length: 12; CDR3 DNA: TGTGCCAGTATGACAGTATGGGCTGAAGCTTTCTTT; CDR3 protein: CASMTVWAEAFF
V gene: TRBV4-3; J gene: TRBJ2-1; clone size: .; D gene: TRBD2; CDR3 length: 15; CDR3 DNA: TGCGCCAGCAGTCTCCGCCTAGCGGATTACAATGAGCAGTTCTTC; CDR3 protein: CASSLRLADYNEQFF
V gene: TRBV6-1; J gene: TRBJ1-1; clone size: once; D gene: TRBD1; CDR3 length: 13; CDR3 DNA: TGTGCCAGCAGACAGGGGGGGAACACTGAAGCTTTCTTT; CDR3 protein: CASRQGGNTEAFF
V gene: TRBV27; J gene: TRBJ1-1; clone size: .; D gene: .; CDR3 length: 14; CDR3 DNA: TGTGCCAGCAGTTTAAGGAACCGAGGGACTGAAGCTTTCTTT; CDR3 protein: CASSLRNRGTEAFF
V gene: TRBV4-3; J gene: TRBJ1-5; clone size: .; D gene: .; CDR3 length: 15; CDR3 DNA: TGCGCCAGCAGCCAAGATTTCCAGGGGAATCAGCCCCAGCATTTT; CDR3 protein: CASSQDFQGNQPQHF
V gene: TRBV29-1; J gene: TRBJ2-2; clone size: .; D gene: .; CDR3 length: 15; CDR3 DNA: TGCAGCGTTGAAAGCGCGGCATCGAACACCGGGGAGCTGTTTTTT; CDR3 protein: CSVESAASNTGELFF
V gene: TRBV12-5; J gene: TRBJ2-5; clone size: .; D gene: TRBD1; CDR3 length: 15; CDR3 DNA: TGTGCTAGTGGTTCGGCCGGGACAGGGAGAGAGACCCAGTACTTC; CDR3 protein: CASGSAGTGRETQYF
V gene: TRBV2; J gene: TRBJ2-2; clone size: once; D gene: .; CDR3 length: 14; CDR3 DNA: TGTGCCAGCAGGGGCATCTTGAACACCGGGGAGCTGTTTTTT; CDR3 protein: CASRGILNTGELFF
V gene: TRBV4-1; J gene: TRBJ2-1; clone size: once; D gene: TRBD2; CDR3 length: 17; CDR3 DNA: TGCGCCAGCAGCCAGGGGGGACTAGCTAGCTCCTACAATGAGCAGTTCTTC; CDR3 protein: CASSQGGLASSYNEQFF
V gene: TRBV5-4; J gene: TRBJ1-1; clone size: .; D gene: TRBD1; CDR3 length: 15; CDR3 DNA: TGTGCCAGCAGCTTGGGACAGGGGGGGAACACTGAAGCTTTCTTT; CDR3 protein: CASSLGQGGNTEAFF
V gene: TRBV4-2; J gene: TRBJ1-2; clone size: .; D gene: .; CDR3 length: 13; CDR3 DNA: TGTGCCAGCAGCCGTACAGGGTCGGATGGCTACACCTTC; CDR3 protein: CASSRTGSDGYTF
V gene: TRBV7-7; J gene: TRBJ2-7; clone size: .; D gene: TRBD2; CDR3 length: 15; CDR3 DNA: TGTGCTAGCAGCTTACTAGCGGGCGACTCCTACGAGCAGTACTTC; CDR3 protein: CASSLLAGDSYEQYF
V gene: TRBV2; J gene: TRBJ2-3; clone size: .; D gene: TRBD1; CDR3 length: 15; CDR3 DNA: TGTGCCAGCAGGGAGACAGGGTCTAGCACAGATACGCAGTATTTT; CDR3 protein: CASRETGSSTDTQYF
V gene: TRBV10-3; J gene: TRBJ2-5; clone size: once; D gene: TRBD2; CDR3 length: 17; CDR3 DNA: TGTGCCATCAGCGCGAGCCCGACTAGCGGGAAGCAAGAGACCCAGTACTTC; CDR3 protein: CAISASPTSGKQETQYF
V gene: TRBV27; J gene: TRBJ1-5; clone size: .; D gene: .; CDR3 length: 14; CDR3 DNA: TGTGCCAGCAGTCACCGGACAGATAATCAGCCCCAGCATTTT; CDR3 protein: CASSHRTDNQPQHF
V gene: TRBV10-2; J gene: TRBJ2-2; clone size: .; D gene: .; CDR3 length: 14; CDR3 DNA: TGCGCCAGCATCATGGACTTATACACCGGGGAGCTGTTTTTT; CDR3 protein: CASIMDLYTGELFF
V gene: TRBV10-3; J gene: TRBJ2-1; clone size: .; D gene: TRBD2; CDR3 length: 15; CDR3 DNA: TGTGCCATCAGAACTAGCGGGAGCTCCTACAATGAGCAGTTCTTC; CDR3 protein: CAIRTSGSSYNEQFF
V gene: TRBV27; J gene: TRBJ2-1; clone size: .; D gene: .; CDR3 length: 11; CDR3 DNA: TGTGCCAGCAGTGTGGGCGATGAGCAGTTCTTC; CDR3 protein: CASSVGDEQFF
V gene: TRBV4-2; J gene: TRBJ2-2; clone size: .; D gene: .; CDR3 length: 17; CDR3 DNA: TGTGCCAGCAGCCAAGATATAGCCATTCGAAGCACCGGGGAGCTGTTTTTT; CDR3 protein: CASSQDIAIRSTGELFF
V gene: TRBV4-3; J gene: TRBJ2-2; clone size: .; D gene: .; CDR3 length: 17; CDR3 DNA: TGCGCCAGCAGCCAAGATTCGGCAGGGGCGAACACCGGGGAGCTGTTTTTT; CDR3 protein: CASSQDSAGANTGELFF
V gene: TRBV5-5; J gene: TRBJ2-1; clone size: .; D gene: TRBD2; CDR3 length: 14; CDR3 DNA: TGTGCCAGCAGCTTCGGGACTACTCTCAATGAGCAGTTCTTC; CDR3 protein: CASSFGTTLNEQFF
V gene: TRBV2; J gene: TRBJ2-1; clone size: once; D gene: .; CDR3 length: 11; CDR3 DNA: TGTGCCACGTGGGGGGAGAATGAGCAGTTCTTC; CDR3 protein: CATWGENEQFF
V gene: TRBV19; J gene: TRBJ2-5; clone size: .; D gene: TRBD2; CDR3 length: 15; CDR3 DNA: TGTGCCAGTAGTATAAGCGACGGGAGGGGGGAGACCCAGTACTTC; CDR3 protein: CASSISDGRGETQYF
V gene: TRBV5-1; J gene: TRBJ2-7; clone size: .; D gene: TRBD1; CDR3 length: 14; CDR3 DNA: TGCGCCAGCAGCTTACAGGGGAGCACCTACGAGCAGTACTTC; CDR3 protein: CASSLQGSTYEQYF
V gene: TRBV7-2; J gene: TRBJ2-1; clone size: .; D gene: .; CDR3 length: 16; CDR3 DNA: TGTGCCAGCAGCCCGCTTCGGGTCCAAACCCACAATGAGCAGTTCTTC; CDR3 protein: CASSPLRVQTHNEQFF
V gene: TRBV30; J gene: TRBJ2-2; clone size: .; D gene: TRBD2; CDR3 length: 17; CDR3 DNA: TGTGCCTGGACCCCCAAGGGACTAGCGGGAAACACCGGGGAGCTGTTTTTT; CDR3 protein: CAWTPKGLAGNTGELFF
V gene: TRBV7-9; J gene: TRBJ2-2; clone size: .; D gene: .; CDR3 length: 13; CDR3 DNA: TGTGCCAGCAGCTTATACGGGACCGGGGAGCTGTTTTTT; CDR3 protein: CASSLYGTGELFF
V gene: TRBV11-2; J gene: TRBJ2-3; clone size: .; D gene: TRBD2; CDR3 length: 17; CDR3 DNA: TGTGCCAGCAGCTCCGGACTAGCGGGAGGGCCAGCAGATACGCAGTATTTT; CDR3 protein: CASSSGLAGGPADTQYF
V gene: TRBV4-1; J gene: TRBJ2-3; clone size: once; D gene: .; CDR3 length: 16; CDR3 DNA: TGCGCCAGCAGCCAAGAAGGGGGAGAGGCCACAGATACGCAGTATTTT; CDR3 protein: CASSQEGGEATDTQYF
V gene: TRBV7-9; J gene: TRBJ2-1; clone size: .; D gene: TRBD2; CDR3 length: 17; CDR3 DNA: TGTGCCAGCAGCTTAAGGCCCGTCTTAGCGGGAGCCAATGAGCAGTTCTTC; CDR3 protein: CASSLRPVLAGANEQFF
V gene: TRBV7-2; J gene: TRBJ1-1; clone size: .; D gene: TRBD1; CDR3 length: 12; CDR3 DNA: TGTGCCAGCAGCCCAGGGGGAACTGAAGCTTTCTTT; CDR3 protein: CASSPGGTEAFF
V gene: TRBV19; J gene: TRBJ1-5; clone size: .; D gene: .; CDR3 length: 15; CDR3 DNA: TGTGCCAGTAGAGTTTGGGAGTATAGCAATCAGCCCCAGCATTTT; CDR3 protein: CASRVWEYSNQPQHF
V gene: TRBV18; J gene: TRBJ1-1; clone size: .; D gene: TRBD1; CDR3 length: 16; CDR3 DNA: TGTGCCAGCTCTCAAAAAGGGGGTACAGGGGTCGTGGAAGCTTTCTTT; CDR3 protein: CASSQKGGTGVVEAFF
V gene: TRBV9; J gene: TRBJ2-7; clone size: .; D gene: .; CDR3 length: 16; CDR3 DNA: TGTGCCAGCAGCGTAGGGGGTAGCGGTAGCTCCTACGAGCAGTACTTC; CDR3 protein: CASSVGGSGSSYEQYF
V gene: TRBV14; J gene: TRBJ1-2; clone size: .; D gene: .; CDR3 length: 14; CDR3 DNA: TGTGCCAGCAGCCAGGGGGGTTATAACTATGGCTACACCTTC; CDR3 protein: CASSQGGYNYGYTF
V gene: TRBV7-6; J gene: TRBJ2-7; clone size: .; D gene: .; CDR3 length: 12; CDR3 DNA: TGTGCCAGCAGCCCCCGGGGTGGCGAGCAGTACTTC; CDR3 protein: CASSPRGGEQYF
V gene: TRBV29-1; J gene: TRBJ2-7; clone size: once; D gene: TRBD1; CDR3 length: 13; CDR3 DNA: TGCAGCGTTCGACAGGGCCCGGCCTACGAGCAGTACTTC; CDR3 protein: CSVRQGPAYEQYF
V gene: TRBV4-2; J gene: TRBJ2-2; clone size: .; D gene: TRBD2; CDR3 length: 17; CDR3 DNA: TGTGCCAGCAGCCCCCTGCGGGAGGGCCTGGACACCGGGGAGCTGTTTTTT; CDR3 protein: CASSPLREGLDTGELFF